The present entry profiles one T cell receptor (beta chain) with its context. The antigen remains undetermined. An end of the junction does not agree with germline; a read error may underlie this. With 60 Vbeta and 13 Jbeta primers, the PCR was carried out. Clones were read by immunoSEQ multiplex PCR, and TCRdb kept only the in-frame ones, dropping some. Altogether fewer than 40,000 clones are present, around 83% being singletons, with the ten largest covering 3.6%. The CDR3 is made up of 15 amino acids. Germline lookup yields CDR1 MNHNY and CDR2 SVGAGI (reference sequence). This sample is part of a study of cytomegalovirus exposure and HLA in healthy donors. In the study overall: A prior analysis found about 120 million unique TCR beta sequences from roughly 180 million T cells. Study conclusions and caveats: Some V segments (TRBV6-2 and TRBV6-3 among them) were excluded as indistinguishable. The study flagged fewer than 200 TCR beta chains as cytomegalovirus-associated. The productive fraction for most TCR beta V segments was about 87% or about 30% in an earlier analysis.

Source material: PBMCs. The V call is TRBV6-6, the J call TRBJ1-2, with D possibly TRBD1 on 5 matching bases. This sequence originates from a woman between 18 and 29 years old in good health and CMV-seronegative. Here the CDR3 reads CASSMNRFGLYGYPF. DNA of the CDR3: TGTGCCAGCAGTATGAACAGGTTTGGGTTGTATGGCTACCCCTTC.